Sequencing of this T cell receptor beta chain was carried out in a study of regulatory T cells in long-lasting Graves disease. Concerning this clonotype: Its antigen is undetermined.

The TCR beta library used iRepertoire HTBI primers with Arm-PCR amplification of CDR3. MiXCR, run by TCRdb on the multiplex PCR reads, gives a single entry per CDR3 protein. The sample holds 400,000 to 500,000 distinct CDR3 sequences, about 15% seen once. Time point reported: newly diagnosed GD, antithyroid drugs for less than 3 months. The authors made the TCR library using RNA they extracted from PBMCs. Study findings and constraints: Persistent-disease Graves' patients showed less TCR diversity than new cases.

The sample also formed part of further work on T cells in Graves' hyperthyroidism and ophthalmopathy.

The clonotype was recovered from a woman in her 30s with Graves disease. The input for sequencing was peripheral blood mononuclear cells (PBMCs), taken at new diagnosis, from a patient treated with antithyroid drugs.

CDR3 nucleotide sequence: TGTGCCAGTAGAGGAGGGATAACAGGGGGAATTTATCAGCCCCAGCATTTT. Translation: CASRGGITGGIYQPQHF. The chain is built from TRBV19 and TRBJ1-5; 8 nucleotides match TRBD1. The junction had 15 bases not matched to a gene; V was cut back by 6 bases and J by 5 bases. This CDR3 is 17 amino acids long. CDR1 and CDR2 (germline): LNHDA, SQIVND (reference sequence).